Below are 7 T cell receptor beta chains sequenced from a single sample in a study of early T cells in non-severe SARS-CoV-2 infection. TCRdb re-analysed the 5' RACE reads in MiXCR, keeping a single row per CDR3 protein. The sample yields fewer than 55,000 distinct CDR3 sequences, about 9.1% seen once. The sample comprised whole blood. The receptors here all came from an adult who was a healthcare worker with PCR-confirmed SARS-CoV-2 infection or an uninfected control (not recorded which).

This chain joins TRBV12-3 or TRBV12-4 and TRBJ1-5; TRBD1 agrees at 8 bases. The CDR3 runs to 15 residues. The ends lost 6 bases at V and 4 bases at J; junction bases unmatched: 8. The CDR3 sequence: CASSRGGQGNQPQHF. The CDR3 DNA is TGTGCCAGCAGCCGGGGAGGACAGGGTAATCAGCCCCAGCATTTT.

This clonotype was found many times. The chain employs TRBV12-5 and TRBJ2-3, with D possibly being TRBD1 (6 bases). The CDR3 covers 15 residues. V was shortened by 5 bases and J by 4 bases, with 16 bases between the two germline ends. Germline lookup yields CDR1 LGHNT and CDR2 FRNRAP. DNA of the CDR3: TGTGCTAGTGGTCCCGGATACAGGGCAGCAGATACGCAGTATTTT. This sequence encodes CASGPGYRAADTQYF.

This clonotype was found many times. The chain has TRBV3-1 and TRBJ2-2; a possible D gene is TRBD2 (6 bases). Germline CDR1 LGHDT, CDR2 YNNKEL (reference sequence). Trimming left V 3 bases short and J 0 bases short, with 11 bases between. The CDR3 length is 16 residues. CDR3 region: CASSHGTGTNTGELFF. DNA of the CDR3: TGTGCCAGCAGCCATGGGACTGGCACGAACACCGGGGAGCTGTTTTTT.

This clonotype was counted at least ten times. V usage is TRBV6-5 and J usage is TRBJ2-2; no firm D call. V was pared by 0 bases and J by 8 bases, with 7 bases between. The CDR3 has 13 residues. CDR1 is MNHEY and CDR2 is SVGAGI in the germline V gene. The CDR3 loop is CASSYSPSGELFF. In DNA form, the CDR3 reads TGTGCCAGCAGTTACTCTCCTAGTGGGGAGCTGTTTTTT.

The chain has TRBV7-2 and TRBJ1-1; D remains unclear. The CDR3 runs to 13 residues. Per the germline V gene, CDR1 is SGHTA and CDR2 is FQGNSA. Deletions cut 3 bases from V and 10 bases from J, with 15 bases between. CDR3 coding DNA: TGTGCCAGCAGCTTTGAAGGGCTAAAGGGAGCTTTCTTT. Translating gives CASSFEGLKGAFF. Using reference TRBV7-2 and TRBJ1-1 for the parts outside the CDR3, the full variable domain is GAGVSQSPSNKVTEKGKDVELRCDPISGHTALYWYRQSLGQGLEFLIYFQGNSAPDKSGLPSDRFSAERTGGSVSTLTIQRTQQEDSAVYLCASSFEGLKGAFFGQGTRLTVV.

This clonotype has a count of ten or more. This chain uses TRBV19 with TRBJ2-3, with a weak D call TRBD2 (6 bases). The CDR3 extends over 14 amino acids. Germline assignment: CDR1 LNHDA and CDR2 SQIVND (reference sequence). V lost 4 bases and J 0 bases, leaving 8 bases between the germline ends. CDR3 sequence (DNA): TGTGCCAGTAGTAGGGCGGGGAGCACAGATACGCAGTATTTT. Protein sequence: CASSRAGSTDTQYF.

This clonotype was seen at least ten times. The chain is built from TRBV2 and TRBJ1-2; D not resolved. V lost 4 bases to trimming and J lost 4 bases, with 13 bases between them. Germline CDR1 is SNHLY and CDR2 is FYNNEI. This CDR3 contains 14 residues. Here the CDR3 DNA reads TGTGCCAGCAGTGTGAACGGAATTAGCTATGGCTACACCTTC. Protein: CASSVNGISYGYTF.